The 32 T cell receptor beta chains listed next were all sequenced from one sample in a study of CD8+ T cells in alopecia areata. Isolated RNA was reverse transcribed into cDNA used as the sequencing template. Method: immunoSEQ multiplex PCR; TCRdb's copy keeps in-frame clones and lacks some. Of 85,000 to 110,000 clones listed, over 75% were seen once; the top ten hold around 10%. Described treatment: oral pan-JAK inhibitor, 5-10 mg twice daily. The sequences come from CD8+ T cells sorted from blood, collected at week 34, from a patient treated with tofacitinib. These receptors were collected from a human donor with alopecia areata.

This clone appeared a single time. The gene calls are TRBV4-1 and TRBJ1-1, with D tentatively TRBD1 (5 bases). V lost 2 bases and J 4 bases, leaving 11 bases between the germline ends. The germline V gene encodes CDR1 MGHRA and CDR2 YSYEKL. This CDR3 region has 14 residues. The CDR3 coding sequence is TGCGCCAGCAGCCAACCAGCAGGGACCACTGAAGCTTTCTTT. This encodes CASSQPAGTTEAFF.

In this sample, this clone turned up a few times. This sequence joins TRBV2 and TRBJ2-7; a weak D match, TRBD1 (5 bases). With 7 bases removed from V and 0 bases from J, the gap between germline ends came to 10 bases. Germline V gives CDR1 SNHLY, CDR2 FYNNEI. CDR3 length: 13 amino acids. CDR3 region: CASTDSFSYEQYF. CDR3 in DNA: TGTGCCAGCACTGACAGTTTCTCCTACGAGCAGTACTTC. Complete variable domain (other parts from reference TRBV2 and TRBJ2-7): EPEVTQTPSHQVTQMGQEVILRCVPISNHLYFYWYRQILGQKVEFLVSFYNNEISEKSEIFDDQFSVERPDGSNFTLKIRSTKLEDSAMYFCASTDSFSYEQYFGPGTRLTVT.

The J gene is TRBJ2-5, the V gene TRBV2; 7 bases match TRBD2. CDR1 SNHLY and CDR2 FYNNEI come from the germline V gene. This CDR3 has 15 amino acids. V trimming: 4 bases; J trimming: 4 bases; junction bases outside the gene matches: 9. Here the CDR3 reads CASSAQRDFRETQYF. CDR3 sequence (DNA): TGTGCCAGCAGTGCCCAGCGGGACTTCAGAGAGACCCAGTACTTC.

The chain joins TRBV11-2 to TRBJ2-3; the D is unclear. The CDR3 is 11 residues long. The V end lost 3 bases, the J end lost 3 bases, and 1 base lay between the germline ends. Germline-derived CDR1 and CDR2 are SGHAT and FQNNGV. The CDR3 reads CASSLTDTQYF. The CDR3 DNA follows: TGTGCCAGCAGCTTGACAGATACGCAGTATTTT.

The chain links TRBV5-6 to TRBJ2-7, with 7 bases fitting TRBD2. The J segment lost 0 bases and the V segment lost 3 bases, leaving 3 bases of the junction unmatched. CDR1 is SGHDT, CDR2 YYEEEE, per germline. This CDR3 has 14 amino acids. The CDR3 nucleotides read TGTGCCAGCAGCTGGGGGACTACCTCCTACGAGCAGTACTTC. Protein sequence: CASSWGTTSYEQYF.

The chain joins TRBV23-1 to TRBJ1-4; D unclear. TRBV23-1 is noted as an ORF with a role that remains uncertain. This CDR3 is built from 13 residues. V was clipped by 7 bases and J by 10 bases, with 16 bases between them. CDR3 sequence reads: CASTQDPIGKLFF. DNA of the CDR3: TGCGCCAGCACTCAGGACCCTATCGGAAAACTGTTTTTT.

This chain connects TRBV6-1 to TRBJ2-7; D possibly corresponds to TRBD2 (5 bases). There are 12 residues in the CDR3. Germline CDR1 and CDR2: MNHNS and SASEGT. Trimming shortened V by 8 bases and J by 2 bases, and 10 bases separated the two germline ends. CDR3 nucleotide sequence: TGTGCCAGCTCCGGGATGACCTACGAGCAGTACTTC. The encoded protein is CASSGMTYEQYF.

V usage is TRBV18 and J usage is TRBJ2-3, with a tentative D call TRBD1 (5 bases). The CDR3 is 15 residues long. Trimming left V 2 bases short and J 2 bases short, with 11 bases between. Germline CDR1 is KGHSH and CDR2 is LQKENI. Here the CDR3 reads CASSPGARPTDTQYF. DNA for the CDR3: TGTGCCAGCTCACCAGGGGCCCGCCCCACAGATACGCAGTATTTT.

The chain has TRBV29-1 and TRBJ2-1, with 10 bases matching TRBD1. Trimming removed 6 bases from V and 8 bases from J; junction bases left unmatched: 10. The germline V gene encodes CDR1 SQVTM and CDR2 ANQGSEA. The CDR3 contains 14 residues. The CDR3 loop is CSVNTGTGDYEQFF. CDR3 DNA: TGCAGCGTAAATACCGGGACAGGGGATTATGAGCAGTTCTTC.

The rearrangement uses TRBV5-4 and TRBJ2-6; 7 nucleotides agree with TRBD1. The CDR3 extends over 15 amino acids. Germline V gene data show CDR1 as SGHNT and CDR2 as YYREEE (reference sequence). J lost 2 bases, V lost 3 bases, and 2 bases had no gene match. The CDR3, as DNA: TGTGCCAGCAGCTACACAGGGGCTGGGGCCAACGTCCTGACTTTC. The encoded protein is CASSYTGAGANVLTF. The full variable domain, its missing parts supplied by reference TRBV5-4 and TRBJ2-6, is ETGVTQSPTHLIKTRGQQVTLRCSSQSGHNTVSWYQQALGQGPQFIFQYYREEENGRGNFPPRFSGLQFPNYSSELNVNALELDDSALYLCASSYTGAGANVLTFGAGSRLTVL.

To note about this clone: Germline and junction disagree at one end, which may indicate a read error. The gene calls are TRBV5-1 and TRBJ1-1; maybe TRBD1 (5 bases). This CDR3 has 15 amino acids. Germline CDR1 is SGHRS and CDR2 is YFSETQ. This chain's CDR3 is CASSLVWEGNAEAFF. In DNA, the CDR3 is TGCGCCAGCAGCTTGGTTTGGGAGGGGAACGCTGAAGCTTTCTTT. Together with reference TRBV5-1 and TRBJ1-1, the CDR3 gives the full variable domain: KAGVTQTPRYLIKTRGQQVTLSCSPISGHRSVSWYQQTPGQGLQFLFEYFSETQRNKGNFPGRFSGRQFSNSRSEMNVSTLELGDSALYLCASSLVWEGNAEAFFGQGTRLTVV.

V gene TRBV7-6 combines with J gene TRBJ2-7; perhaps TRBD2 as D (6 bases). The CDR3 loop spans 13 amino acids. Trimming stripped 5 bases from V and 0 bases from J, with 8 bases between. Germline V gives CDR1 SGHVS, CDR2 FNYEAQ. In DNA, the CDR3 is TGTGCCAGCAGCGCGACTAGCTCCTACGAGCAGTACTTC. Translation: CASSATSSYEQYF.

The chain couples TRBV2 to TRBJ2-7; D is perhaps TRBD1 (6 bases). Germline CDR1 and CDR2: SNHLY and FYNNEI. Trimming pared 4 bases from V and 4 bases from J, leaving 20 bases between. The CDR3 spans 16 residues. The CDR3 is CASSGFSDSIAYEQYF. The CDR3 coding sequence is TGTGCCAGCAGTGGGTTTTCGGACAGCATAGCTTACGAGCAGTACTTC.

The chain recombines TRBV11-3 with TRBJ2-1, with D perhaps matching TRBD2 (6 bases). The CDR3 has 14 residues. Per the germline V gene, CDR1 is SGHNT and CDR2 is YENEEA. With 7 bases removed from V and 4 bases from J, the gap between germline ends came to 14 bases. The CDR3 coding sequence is TGTGCCAGCACCTACGGGGGTGGATACAATGAGCAGTTCTTC. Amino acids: CASTYGGGYNEQFF.

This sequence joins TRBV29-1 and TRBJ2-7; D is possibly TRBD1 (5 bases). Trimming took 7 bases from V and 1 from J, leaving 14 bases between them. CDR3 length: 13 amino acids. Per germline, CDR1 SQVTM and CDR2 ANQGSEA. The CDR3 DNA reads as TGCAGCGGGCAGGGCCCCTCTTCCTACGAGCAGTACTTC. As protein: CSGQGPSSYEQYF.

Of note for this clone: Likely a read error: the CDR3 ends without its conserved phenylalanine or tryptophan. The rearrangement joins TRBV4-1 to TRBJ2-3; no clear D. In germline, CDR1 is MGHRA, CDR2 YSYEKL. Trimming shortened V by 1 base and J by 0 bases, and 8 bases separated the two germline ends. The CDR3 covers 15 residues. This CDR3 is CASSQVDPSTDTQYL. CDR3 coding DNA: TGCGCCAGCAGCCAAGTCGACCCTAGCACAGATACGCAGTATTTA.

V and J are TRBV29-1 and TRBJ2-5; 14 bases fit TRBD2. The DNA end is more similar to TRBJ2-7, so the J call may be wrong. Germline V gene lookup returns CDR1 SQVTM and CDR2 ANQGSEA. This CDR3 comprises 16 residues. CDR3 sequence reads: CSVEEGTSGGDYEQYF. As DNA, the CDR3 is TGCAGCGTTGAAGAAGGGACTAGCGGGGGCGACTACGAGCAGTACTTC.

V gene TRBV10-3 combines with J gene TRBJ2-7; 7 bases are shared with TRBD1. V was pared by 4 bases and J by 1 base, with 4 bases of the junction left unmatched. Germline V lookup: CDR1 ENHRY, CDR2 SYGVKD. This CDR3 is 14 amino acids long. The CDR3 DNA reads TGTGCCATCAGTGCCGGGACAGCATCCTACGAGCAGTACTTC. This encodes CAISAGTASYEQYF.

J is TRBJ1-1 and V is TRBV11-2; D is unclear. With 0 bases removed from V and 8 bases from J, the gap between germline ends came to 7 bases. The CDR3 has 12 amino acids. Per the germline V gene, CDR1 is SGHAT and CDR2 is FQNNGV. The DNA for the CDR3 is TGTGCCAGCAGCTTAGATCTATTGGAAGCTTTCTTT. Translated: CASSLDLLEAFF.

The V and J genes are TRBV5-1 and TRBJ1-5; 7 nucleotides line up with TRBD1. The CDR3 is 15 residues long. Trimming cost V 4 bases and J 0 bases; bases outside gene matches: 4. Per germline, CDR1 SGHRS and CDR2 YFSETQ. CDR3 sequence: CASSPTGYSNQPQHF. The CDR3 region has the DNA TGCGCCAGCAGCCCGACAGGGTATAGCAATCAGCCCCAGCATTTT.

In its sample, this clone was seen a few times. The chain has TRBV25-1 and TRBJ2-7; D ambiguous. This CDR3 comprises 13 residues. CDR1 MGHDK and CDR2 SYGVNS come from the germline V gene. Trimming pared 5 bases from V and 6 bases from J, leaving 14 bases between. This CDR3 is CASSQELLGEQYF. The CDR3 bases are TGTGCCAGCAGTCAGGAGCTTTTGGGCGAGCAGTACTTC.

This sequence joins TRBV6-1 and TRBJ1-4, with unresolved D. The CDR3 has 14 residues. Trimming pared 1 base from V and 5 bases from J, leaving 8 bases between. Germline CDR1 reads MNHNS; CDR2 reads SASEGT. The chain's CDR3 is CASSEGGVNEKLFF. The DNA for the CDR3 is TGTGCCAGCAGTGAAGGAGGAGTCAATGAAAAACTGTTTTTT.

CDR3 sequence (DNA): TGTGCCAGCAGCGGCCGAGGCTACACCTTC. Translating gives CASSGRGYTF. The chain uses TRBV9 and TRBJ1-2; no definite D call. The CDR3 is 10 amino acids. CDR1 and CDR2 (germline): SGDLS, YYNGEE. Trimming left V 3 bases short and J 8 bases short, with 5 bases between.

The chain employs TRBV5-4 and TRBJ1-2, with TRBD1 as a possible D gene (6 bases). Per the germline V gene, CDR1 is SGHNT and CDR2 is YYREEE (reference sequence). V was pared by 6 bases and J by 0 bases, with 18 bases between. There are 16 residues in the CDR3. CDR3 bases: TGTGCCAGCAACTTAATCCGGGACACCTCTAACTATGGCTACACCTTC. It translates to CASNLIRDTSNYGYTF.

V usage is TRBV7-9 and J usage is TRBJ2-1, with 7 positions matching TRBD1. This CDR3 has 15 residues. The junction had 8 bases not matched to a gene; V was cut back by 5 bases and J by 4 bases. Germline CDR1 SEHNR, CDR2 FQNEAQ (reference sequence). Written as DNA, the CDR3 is TGTGCCAGCAGCGCTACCGGGACAGAGTACAATGAGCAGTTCTTC. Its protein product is CASSATGTEYNEQFF.

The CDR3 nucleotides are TGTGCCAGCAGCCCCGACGGAGGCTACGAGCAGTACTTC. This codes for CASSPDGGYEQYF. V gene TRBV11-2 combines with J gene TRBJ2-7; TRBD2 is a possible D gene (5 bases). CDR3 length equals 13 residues. Trimming removed 5 bases from V and 3 bases from J, with 11 bases in between. Germline CDR1 reads SGHAT; CDR2 reads FQNNGV.

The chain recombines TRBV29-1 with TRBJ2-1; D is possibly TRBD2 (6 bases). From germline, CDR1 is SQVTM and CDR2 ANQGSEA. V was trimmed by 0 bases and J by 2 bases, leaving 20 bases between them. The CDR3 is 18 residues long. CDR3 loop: CSVEDLSGGGLPYNEQFF. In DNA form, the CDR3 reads TGCAGCGTTGAAGATCTGTCTGGCGGAGGACTACCCTACAATGAGCAGTTCTTC.

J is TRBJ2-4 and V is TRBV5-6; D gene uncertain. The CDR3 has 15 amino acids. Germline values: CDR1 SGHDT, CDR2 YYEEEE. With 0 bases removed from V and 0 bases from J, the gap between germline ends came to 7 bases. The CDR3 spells CASSLAAVAKNIQYF. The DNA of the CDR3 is TGTGCCAGCAGCTTGGCGGCGGTAGCCAAAAACATTCAGTACTTC. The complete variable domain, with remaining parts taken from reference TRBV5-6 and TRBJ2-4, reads DAGVTQSPTHLIKTRGQQVTLRCSPKSGHDTVSWYQQALGQGPQFIFQYYEEEERQRGNFPDRFSGHQFPNYSSELNVNALLLGDSALYLCASSLAAVAKNIQYFGAGTRLSVL.

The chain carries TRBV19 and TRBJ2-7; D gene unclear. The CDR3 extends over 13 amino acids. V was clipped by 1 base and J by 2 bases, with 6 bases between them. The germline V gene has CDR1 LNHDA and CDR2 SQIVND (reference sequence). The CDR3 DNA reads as TGTGCCAGTAGTATAGGCACGACCTACGAGCAGTACTTC. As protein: CASSIGTTYEQYF.

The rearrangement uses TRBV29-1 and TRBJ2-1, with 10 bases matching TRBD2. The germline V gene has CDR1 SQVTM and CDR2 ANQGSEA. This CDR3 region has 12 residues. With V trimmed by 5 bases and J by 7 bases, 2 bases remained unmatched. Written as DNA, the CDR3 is TGCAGCGTTCCTAGCGGGAGAAATGAGCAGTTCTTC. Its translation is CSVPSGRNEQFF.

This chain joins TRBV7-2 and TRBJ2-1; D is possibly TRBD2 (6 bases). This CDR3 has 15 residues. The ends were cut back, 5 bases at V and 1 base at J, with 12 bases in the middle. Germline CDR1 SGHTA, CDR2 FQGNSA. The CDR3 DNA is TGTGCCAGCAGCCCGGTTGCGGGGTCCTACAATGAGCAGTTCTTC. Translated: CASSPVAGSYNEQFF.

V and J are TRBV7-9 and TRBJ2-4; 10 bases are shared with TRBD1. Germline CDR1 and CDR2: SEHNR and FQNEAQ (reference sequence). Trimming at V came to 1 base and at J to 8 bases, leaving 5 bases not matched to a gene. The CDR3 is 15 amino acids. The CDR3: CASSLVWDRGDIQYF. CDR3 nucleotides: TGTGCCAGCAGCTTAGTGTGGGACAGGGGAGACATTCAGTACTTC.